The clone carrying this TCR beta chain showed up many times. No antigen is known for it. TCR beta CDR3 sequences were amplified from RNA transcripts. First-round RT-PCR with HTBI primers amplified the TCR CDR3 region. TCRdb analysed the multiplex PCR reads with MiXCR anew, one entry per CDR3 protein. The table shows a few hundred thousand distinct CDR3 sequences, with just under 15% occurring only once. The data belong to a study of T cells in Graves' hyperthyroidism and ophthalmopathy. Study-level background: Peripheral blood was taken when the disease was first diagnosed, before any treatment began. Study-level results: Most thyroid clonotypes that were expanded above 0.001 also turned up in blood.

V lost 6 bases, J lost 1 base, and 16 bases lay in between. The CDR3 sequence is 16 residues long. Germline V CDR1 and CDR2: MNHEY, SMNVEV (reference sequence). The sample taken for sequencing was blood. The sequence was obtained from a woman in her 30s with Graves' hyperthyroidism. The chain links TRBV27 to TRBJ2-1; possibly TRBD1 or TRBD2 for D (5 bases each). CDR3 sequence (DNA): TGTGCCAGCAGGTTGAGGGTGGGGCCTTCCTACAATGAGCAGTTCTTC. Amino acids: CASRLRVGPSYNEQFF.